The clone carrying this T cell receptor (beta chain) has at least ten counts. Its antigen is unknown. Before being chosen for sequencing, patients had shown CD8+CD57+ cell expansion by flow cytometry. The sample is drawn from a study of CD8+CD57+ T cells in acquired aplastic anemia. Study at large: Across the sorted CD4+ and CD8+ cells, DNA amounts averaged around 3.2 ug.

General study findings and limits: Patients had around 30 CD8+ CDR3 sequences in common with controls (the shared set).

The CDR3 sequence is 12 residues long. V was pared by 5 bases and J by 7 bases, with 12 bases between. In germline, CDR1 is ENHRY, CDR2 SYGVKD. Genomic DNA was employed as the template in profiling TCR beta VDJ and CDR3. TCRdb reprocessed the reads via MiXCR and lists one record per CDR3 protein. In the table there are 450,000 to 550,000 distinct CDR3 sequences, around a third of which are singletons. Input material: sorted CD4+, CD8+, or CD8+CD57+ T cells (not recorded which) from PBMCs. The chain carries TRBV10-3 and TRBJ2-7; the D is unclear. The sequence came from a human donor with aplastic anemia. The CDR3 nucleotides read TGTGCCATCAGTTCAGGATTGGGGGAGCAGTACTTC. It specifies CAISSGLGEQYF.